A selection of T cell receptor beta chains follows, all from one sample in a study of CD8+ T cells in alopecia areata. Some clones are missing from TCRdb's copy, which holds only in-frame ones; the method was immunoSEQ multiplex PCR. Of 200,000 or so clones in the sample, about three fifths are singletons; the top ten hold less than 0.6%. Here the sequenced sample was CD4+ T cells sorted from blood, taken at week 0. The receptors shown here come from a human donor with alopecia areata. The CDR3 runs from the conserved cysteine through the conserved F or W. The order of the fields is V gene, D gene, clone size, J gene, CDR3 DNA, CDR3 protein. D genes are given only for firm matches. For some rows the clone size is stated as once, few or many, or as a class when expanded; others skip it.

TRBV6-5	NA	NA	TRBJ1-4	TGTGCCAGCAGTTACTCAGGGACCGTGGAAAAACTGTTTTTT	CASSYSGTVEKLFF
TRBV7-9	NA	NA	TRBJ2-7	TGTGCCAGCAGCTTAGTGGGGACGGGTGAGCAGTACTTC	CASSLVGTGEQYF
TRBV7-2	TRBD1	NA	TRBJ2-1	TGTGCCAGCAGCTTAAAGAGGACAGGGGTTATTTCCTACAATGAGCAGTTCTTC	CASSLKRTGVISYNEQFF
TRBV7-9	TRBD2	NA	TRBJ2-1	TGTGCCAGCAGCTTGAGGGGCCAGCGGGATGGTACGTTCTTC	CASSLRGQRDGTFF
TRBV4-1	TRBD1	NA	TRBJ1-1	TGCGCCAGCAGCCAGCTACGACAGGGAGCTGAAGCTTTCTTT	CASSQLRQGAEAFF
TRBV19	NA	NA	TRBJ1-5	TGTGCCAACCCAAACCGGGACACCAGTCGTCAGCCCCAGCATTTT	CANPNRDTSRQPQHF
TRBV20-1	TRBD2	NA	TRBJ2-7	TGCAGTGCCAAGCGGGACTACGAGCAGTACTTC	CSAKRDYEQYF
TRBV4-2	TRBD2	NA	TRBJ2-1	TGTGCCAGCAGCGTGCGACTAGCGGGAGACTACAATGAGCAGTTCTTC	CASSVRLAGDYNEQFF
TRBV4-1	NA	NA	TRBJ2-7	TGCGCCAGCAGCCAGTTTGACTCCATCTACTCCTACGAGCAGTACTTC	CASSQFDSIYSYEQYF
TRBV20-1	NA	NA	TRBJ1-1	TGCAGTGCTACCCTGGGCACTGAAGCTTTCTTT	CSATLGTEAFF
TRBV5-6	NA	NA	TRBJ2-7	TGTGCCAGCAGCCGTACAGCCTACGAGCAGTACTTC	CASSRTAYEQYF
TRBV15	NA	once	TRBJ1-2	TGTGCCACCAGTCCGGACGGAAGTCATGGCTACACCTTC	CATSPDGSHGYTF
TRBV18	NA	NA	TRBJ1-1	TGTGCCAGCTCTCACAGGGTCGCCGCTGAAGCTTTCTTT	CASSHRVAAEAFF
TRBV4-1	NA	NA	TRBJ1-1	TGCGCCAGCAGCCACGATCGCGGGCGCAGTTACACTGAAGCTTTCTTT	CASSHDRGRSYTEAFF
TRBV10-3	NA	few	TRBJ1-5	TGTGCCGCCGCTATGGGTAGCAATCAGCCCCAGCATTTT	CAAAMGSNQPQHF
TRBV7-9	NA	NA	TRBJ2-6	TGTGCCAGCAGCTTATGGACTGGACGGAGTGGGGCCAACGTCCTGACTTTC	CASSLWTGRSGANVLTF
TRBV5-1	NA	NA	TRBJ2-1	TGCGCCAGCAGCTTAGGCAGCTCCTACAATGAGCAGTTCTTC	CASSLGSSYNEQFF
TRBV7-8	NA	many	TRBJ1-4	TGTGCCAGCAGCCTAGAGTGGGGAACTAATGAAAAACTGTTTTTT	CASSLEWGTNEKLFF
TRBV15	TRBD1	once	TRBJ1-4	TGTGCCACCAGCGGGCAGGGGGATGAAAAACTGTTTTTT	CATSGQGDEKLFF
TRBV6-1	NA	NA	TRBJ1-5	TGTGCCAGCAGTTTCCACTATTATAGCAATCAGCCCCAGCATTTT	CASSFHYYSNQPQHF
TRBV7-9	NA	few	TRBJ1-1	TGTGCCAGCAGCTCCCAAGGACAGTCCACTGAAGCTTTCTTT	CASSSQGQSTEAFF
TRBV10-3	TRBD2	NA	TRBJ2-1	TGTGCCATCAGTGACGGCAACCTAGCGGGGGGGCCAACCGGCGAGCAGTTCTTC	CAISDGNLAGGPTGEQFF
TRBV7-2	NA	NA	TRBJ1-5	TGTGCCAGCAGCCGTGAGGTGGCAGGCAATCAGCCCCAGCATTTT	CASSREVAGNQPQHF
TRBV29-1	TRBD1	NA	TRBJ2-1	TGCAGCGTTGTCCCGACAGGGGGCGGCGTCTATGAGCAGTTCTTC	CSVVPTGGGVYEQFF
TRBV30	NA	few	TRBJ1-3	TGTGCCTGGAGTCGTGGGACCCACTCTGGAAACACCATATATTTT	CAWSRGTHSGNTIYF
TRBV7-2	TRBD1	few	TRBJ2-7	TGTGCCAGCAGCTTTCCCGGGACAGGGCAGTACTTC	CASSFPGTGQYF
TRBV5-6	TRBD1	once	TRBJ2-3	TGTGCCAGCAGCTTGGGGACAGGGAGGCCCTTGGCGCAGTATTTT	CASSLGTGRPLAQYF
TRBV5-1	NA	few	TRBJ2-5	TGCGCCAGCAGCTCGCTCGGGACACCCGAAACGGGAGAGACCCAGTACTTC	CASSSLGTPETGETQYF
TRBV2	NA	NA	TRBJ2-7	TGTGCCAGCAGTGACCCGCTTGCGCCTCTGAACGAGCAGTACTTC	CASSDPLAPLNEQYF
TRBV25-1	NA	NA	TRBJ1-6	TGTGCCAGCAGTGCCAGGGACCCCAGGGACATTTCACCCCTCCACTTT	CASSARDPRDISPLHF
TRBV18	NA	few	TRBJ2-7	TGTGCCAGCTCACCACAATCGGGGTCCTACGAGCAGTACTTC	CASSPQSGSYEQYF
TRBV6-5	NA	few	TRBJ2-4	TGTGCCAGCAGCTCCCCCTTACAGGAAAACATTCAGTACTTC	CASSSPLQENIQYF
TRBV30	NA	NA	TRBJ2-7	TGTGCCTGGAGTGACGGCGGGAACTACGAGCAGTACTTC	CAWSDGGNYEQYF
TRBV7-9	NA	few	TRBJ1-3	TGTGCCAGCAGCTTATGGGGGACTGGAAACACCATATATTTT	CASSLWGTGNTIYF
TRBV7-6	NA	few	TRBJ2-7	TGTGCCAGCAGCTTAGTACAGGGAGTCGAGCAGTACTTC	CASSLVQGVEQYF
TRBV4-1	NA	NA	TRBJ1-5	TGCGCCAGCAGCCGGAACGGGAATCAGCCCCAGCATTTT	CASSRNGNQPQHF
TRBV19	TRBD1	NA	TRBJ1-1	TGTGCCAGTAGTGGGGACAGGGGTACTGAAGCTTTCTTT	CASSGDRGTEAFF
TRBV27	TRBD2	NA	TRBJ2-3	TGTGCCAGCAATCCGGGACTAGCGGGAGGGCCATGGCCGAATACGCAGTATTTT	CASNPGLAGGPWPNTQYF
TRBV11-3	TRBD2	NA	TRBJ2-2	TGTGCCAGCAGCCCAAGCGGGATGTCCACCGGGGAGCTGTTTTTT	CASSPSGMSTGELFF
TRBV5-1	NA	NA	TRBJ1-4	TGCGCCAGCAGCTGGGCCCGCCCGGGCAATGAAAAACTGTTTTTT	CASSWARPGNEKLFF
TRBV30	TRBD1	NA	TRBJ1-2	TGTGCCTGGACTAGAGGGACAGGTGGTACGAGCACCTTC	CAWTRGTGGTSTF
TRBV11-2	NA	NA	TRBJ2-6	TGTGCCAGCAGCTTAGGAATCACGAGCTCTGGGGCCAACGTCCTGACTTTC	CASSLGITSSGANVLTF
TRBV6-5	TRBD1	NA	TRBJ1-2	TGTGCCAGCAATACGGACAGGGATAACTATGGCTACACCTTC	CASNTDRDNYGYTF
TRBV15	NA	NA	TRBJ1-4	TGTGCCACCAGCACACAGGACGAAAAACTGTTTTTT	CATSTQDEKLFF
TRBV5-1	TRBD2	NA	TRBJ2-7	TGCGCCAGCAGCTTGGGACTAGCGGGAGCCTACGAGCAGTACTTC	CASSLGLAGAYEQYF
TRBV30	TRBD1	NA	TRBJ1-2	TGTGCCTGGAGTGTCTCGACAGGGTTTAACTATGGCTACACCTTC	CAWSVSTGFNYGYTF
TRBV2	NA	few	TRBJ2-7	TGTGCCAGCAGTGGGAAAGGGGGAGAGGCCGTCTACGAGCAGTACTTC	CASSGKGGEAVYEQYF
TRBV29-1	NA	NA	TRBJ1-1	TGCAGCGTAACAGGGCAAGAGGTGGACCGAAGGGCTTTCTTT	CSVTGQEVDRRAFF
TRBV2	TRBD1	NA	TRBJ1-5	TGTGCCAGCAGCGGGACAGCCAATCAGCCCCAGCATTTT	CASSGTANQPQHF
TRBV7-2	TRBD2	many	TRBJ2-3	TGTGCCAGCAGCCCCTCTAGCGGGATTCTCACAGATACGCAGTATTTT	CASSPSSGILTDTQYF
TRBV18	TRBD1	NA	TRBJ1-1	TGTGCCAGCTCACCTCGCCTTCCTACAGGGGATACCAACACTGAAGCTTTCTTT	CASSPRLPTGDTNTEAFF
TRBV4-1	NA	few	TRBJ2-1	TGCGCCAGCAGCCAGCCGGGGGCTAGATACAATGAGCAGTTCTTC	CASSQPGARYNEQFF
TRBV9	TRBD2	once	TRBJ2-1	TGTGCCAGCGGACTAGCCCAGTTCTTC	CASGLAQFF
TRBV2	NA	few	TRBJ2-1	TGTGCCAGCAGCGGGAGTGGTGAGCAGTTCTTC	CASSGSGEQFF
TRBV7-6	NA	NA	TRBJ2-7	TGTGCCAGCGGTATAGTTGGCGACTCCTACGAGCAGTACTTC	CASGIVGDSYEQYF
TRBV4-1	NA	few	TRBJ2-7	TGCGCCAGCAGCCTTGGGCCTGCCTACGAGCAGTACTTC	CASSLGPAYEQYF